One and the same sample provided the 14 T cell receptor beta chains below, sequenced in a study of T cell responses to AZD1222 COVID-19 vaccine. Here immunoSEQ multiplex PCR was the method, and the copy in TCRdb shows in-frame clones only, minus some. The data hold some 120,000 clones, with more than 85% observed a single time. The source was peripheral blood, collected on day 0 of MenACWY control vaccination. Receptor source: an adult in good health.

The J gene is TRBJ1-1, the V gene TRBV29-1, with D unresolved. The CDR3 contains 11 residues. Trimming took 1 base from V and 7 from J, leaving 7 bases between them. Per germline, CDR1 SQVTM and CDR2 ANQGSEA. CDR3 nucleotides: TGCAGCGTTGAAGTGGGGATTGAAGCTTTCTTT. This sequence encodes CSVEVGIEAFF.

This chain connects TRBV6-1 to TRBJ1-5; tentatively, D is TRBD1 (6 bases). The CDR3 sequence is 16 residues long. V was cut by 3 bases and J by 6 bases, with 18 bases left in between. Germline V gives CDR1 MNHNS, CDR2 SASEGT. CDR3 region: CASSDRVAGAGQPQHF. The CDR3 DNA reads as TGTGCCAGCAGTGACAGGGTTGCAGGGGCGGGTCAGCCCCAGCATTTT.

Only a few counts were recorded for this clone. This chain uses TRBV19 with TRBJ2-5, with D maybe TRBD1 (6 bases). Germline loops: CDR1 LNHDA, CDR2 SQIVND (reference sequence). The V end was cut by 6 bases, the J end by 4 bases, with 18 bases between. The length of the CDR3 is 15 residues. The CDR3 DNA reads TGTGCCAGTAGCACCGGGACAACGAGGGGAGAGACCCAGTACTTC. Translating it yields CASSTGTTRGETQYF.

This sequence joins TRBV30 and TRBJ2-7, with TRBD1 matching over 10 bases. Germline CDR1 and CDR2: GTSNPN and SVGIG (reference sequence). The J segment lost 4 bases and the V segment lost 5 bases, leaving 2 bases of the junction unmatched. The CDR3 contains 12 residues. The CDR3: CAWGTGVYEQYF. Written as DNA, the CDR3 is TGTGCCTGGGGGACAGGGGTTTACGAGCAGTACTTC. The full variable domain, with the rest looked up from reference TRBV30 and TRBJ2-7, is SQTIHQWPATLVQPVGSPLSLECTVEGTSNPNLYWYRQAAGRGLQLLFYSVGIGQISSEVPQNLSASRPQDRQFILSSKKLLLSDSGFYLCAWGTGVYEQYFGPGTRLTVT.

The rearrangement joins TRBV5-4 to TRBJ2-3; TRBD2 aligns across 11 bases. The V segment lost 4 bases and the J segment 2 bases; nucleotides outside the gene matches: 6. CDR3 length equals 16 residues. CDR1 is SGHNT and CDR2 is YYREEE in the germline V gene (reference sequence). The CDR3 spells CASSRLLAGVTDTQYF. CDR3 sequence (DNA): TGTGCCAGCAGCCGACTACTAGCGGGAGTCACAGATACGCAGTATTTT.

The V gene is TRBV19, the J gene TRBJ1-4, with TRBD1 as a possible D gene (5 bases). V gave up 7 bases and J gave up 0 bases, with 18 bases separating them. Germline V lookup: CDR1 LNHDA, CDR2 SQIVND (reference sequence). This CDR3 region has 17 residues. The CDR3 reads CASNPDQGAATNEKLFF. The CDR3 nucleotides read TGTGCCAGTAATCCCGACCAGGGAGCTGCAACTAATGAAAAACTGTTTTTT.

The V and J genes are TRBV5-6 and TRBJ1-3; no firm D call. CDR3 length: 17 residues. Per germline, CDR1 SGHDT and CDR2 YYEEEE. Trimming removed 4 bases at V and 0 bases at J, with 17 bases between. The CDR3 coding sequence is TGTGCCAGCAGCGAGATAGGGCAGGCGCACTCTGGAAACACCATATATTTT. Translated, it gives CASSEIGQAHSGNTIYF.

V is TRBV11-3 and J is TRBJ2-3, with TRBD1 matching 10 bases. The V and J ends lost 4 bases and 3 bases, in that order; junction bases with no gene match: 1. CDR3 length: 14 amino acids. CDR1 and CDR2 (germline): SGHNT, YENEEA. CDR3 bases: TGTGCCAGCAGCTCGGGACAGGGGACAGATACGCAGTATTTT. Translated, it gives CASSSGQGTDTQYF. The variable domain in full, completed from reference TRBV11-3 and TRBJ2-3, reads EAGVVQSPRYKIIEKKQPVAFWCNPISGHNTLYWYLQNLGQGPELLIRYENEEAVDDSQLPKDRFSAERLKGVDSTLKIQPAELGDSAVYLCASSSGQGTDTQYFGPGTRLTVL.

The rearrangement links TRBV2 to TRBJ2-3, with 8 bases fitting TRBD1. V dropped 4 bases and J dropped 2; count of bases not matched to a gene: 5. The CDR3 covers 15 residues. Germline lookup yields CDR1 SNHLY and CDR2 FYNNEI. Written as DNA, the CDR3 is TGTGCCAGCAGTGGAGGACAGGGCTACACAGATACGCAGTATTTT. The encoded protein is CASSGGQGYTDTQYF. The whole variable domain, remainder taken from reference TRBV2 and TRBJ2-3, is EPEVTQTPSHQVTQMGQEVILRCVPISNHLYFYWYRQILGQKVEFLVSFYNNEISEKSEIFDDQFSVERPDGSNFTLKIRSTKLEDSAMYFCASSGGQGYTDTQYFGPGTRLTVL.

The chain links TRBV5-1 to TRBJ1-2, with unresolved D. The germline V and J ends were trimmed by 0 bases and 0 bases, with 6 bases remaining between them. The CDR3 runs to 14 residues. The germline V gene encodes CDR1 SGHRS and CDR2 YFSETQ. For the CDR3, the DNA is TGCGCCAGCAGCTTGGGGGGAGCTAACTATGGCTACACCTTC. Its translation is CASSLGGANYGYTF.

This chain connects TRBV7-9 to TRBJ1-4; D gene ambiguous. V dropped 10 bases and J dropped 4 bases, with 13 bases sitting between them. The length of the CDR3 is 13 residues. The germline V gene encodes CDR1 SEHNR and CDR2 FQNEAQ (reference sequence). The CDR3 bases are TGTGCCATCGAGCCGGGAAGTAATGAAAAACTGTTTTTT. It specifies CAIEPGSNEKLFF.

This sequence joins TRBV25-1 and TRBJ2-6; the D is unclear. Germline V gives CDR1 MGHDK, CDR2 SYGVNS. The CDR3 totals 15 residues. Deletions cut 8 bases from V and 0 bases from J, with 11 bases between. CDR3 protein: CASEHISSGANVLTF. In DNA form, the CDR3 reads TGTGCCAGCGAACATATAAGCTCTGGGGCCAACGTCCTGACTTTC.

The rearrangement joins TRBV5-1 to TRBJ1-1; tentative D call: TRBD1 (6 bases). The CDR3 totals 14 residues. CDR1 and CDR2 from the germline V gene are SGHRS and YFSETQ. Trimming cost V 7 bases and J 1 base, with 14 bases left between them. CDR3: CASGRGTQNTEAFF. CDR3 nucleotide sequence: TGCGCCAGCGGGAGGGGGACTCAGAACACTGAAGCTTTCTTT.

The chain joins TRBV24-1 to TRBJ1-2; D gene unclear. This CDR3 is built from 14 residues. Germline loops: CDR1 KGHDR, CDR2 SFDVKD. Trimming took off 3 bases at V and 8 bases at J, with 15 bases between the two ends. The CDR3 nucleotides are TGTGCCACCAGTGATCCAGGTGGTGTTGGCGGCTACACCTTC. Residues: CATSDPGGVGGYTF.